This T cell receptor (beta chain) was found in a study of molecular identifiers for immune sequencing clone quantification. About the research overall: Replicate RNA from approximately 20,000 or 98,000 naive CD8 T cells formed five aliquots; four were sequenced.

Isolation of naive CD8 T cells was achieved by sorting on a CD8+CD4-CCR7+CD45RA+ phenotype. The authors built bulk TCR libraries by previously described methods with listed TCR primers. TCRdb itself ran the PCR reads through MiXCR, one entry per CDR3 protein. The sample has roughly 100,000 distinct CDR3 sequences, 35% seen once; the top ten hold approximately 9.8%. For this clonotype: Its antigen is unknown.

The CDR3 totals 15 residues. Losses at the gene ends were 5 bases for V and 5 bases for J; bases not matched to a gene: 13. Germline V gene lookup returns CDR1 DFQATT and CDR2 SNEGSKA (reference sequence). Points from the study as a whole: The study found clones above 20 RNA copies held over 97% of effector molecules and under 1% in naive cells.

Material for sequencing was naive CD8+ T cells from blood, with Jurkat cell RNA spiked in. Subset in this sample: FACS-sorted CD8+CD4-CCR7+CD45RA+ naive T cells. This chain joins TRBV20-1 and TRBJ2-7, with 9 bases identical to TRBD1. This TCR was recovered from a human donor in good health. Some libraries in this study had Jurkat cell RNA spiked in. CDR3 protein: CSAAPVGTGLHEQYF. The CDR3 region has the DNA TGCAGTGCTGCCCCTGTCGGGACAGGGCTCCACGAGCAGTACTTC.